This TCR beta chain stems from a study of T-cell memory formation after mild COVID-19. Remarks on this clonotype: Its target is unknown.

5'RACE primed from the constant segment yielded TCR alpha and TCR beta cDNA libraries bearing sample barcodes and UMIs. From the 5' RACE reads, TCRdb called clonotypes with MiXCR, one entry per CDR3 protein. Of roughly 250,000 distinct CDR3 sequences listed, approximately 15% are singletons. Findings of the study overall: Clones that contracted clustered mainly in CM and EM if CD4+ and in EMRA if CD8+. CD4/CD8 balance characterized clones contracting day 15 to 85, and CD4+ skew characterized later expanders.

The V end was cut by 7 bases, the J end by 7 bases, with 16 bases between. Germline-derived CDR1 and CDR2 are SGHVS and FQNEAQ. The CDR3 has 14 residues. The TCR comes from a man younger than 35 who had mild COVID-19 (a few samples of this study predate the infection). Cell type and time point are not known. The rearrangement joins TRBV7-8 to TRBJ1-4; D is possibly TRBD1 (5 bases). Sequencing was performed on PBMCs or a T cell subset sorted from them (not recorded which). CDR3 in amino acids: CASTLRGAGEKLFF. In DNA, the CDR3 is TGTGCCAGCACCCTCCGGGGCGCGGGTGAAAAACTGTTTTTT.